Here is one TCR beta chain with its context. These data are taken from a study of blood T cell repertoires in COVID-19. About the study: The analysed material was cDNA or gDNA that came from T cells, B-cell-depleted T cells, or PBMCs.

The protocol was immunoSEQ multiplex PCR, while the TCRdb copy is restricted to in-frame clones and leaves out a portion. The table records 200,000 to 250,000 clones, roughly 87% of them present only once. This CDR3 region has 16 residues. Germline values: CDR1 SNHLY, CDR2 FYNNEI. Trimming took off 3 bases at V and 0 bases at J, with 9 bases between the two ends. Recruitment covered about two dozen US areas and drew participants whose ages spanned about 18 to 100 years. Participants had their cohort set by participant-reported clinical history. The sequence derives from a man younger than 45 who had recovered from COVID-19. What was sequenced was PBMCs or T cells enriched from blood (not recorded which). The gene calls are TRBV2 and TRBJ2-6; D is perhaps TRBD1 (6 bases). CDR3 nucleotides: TGTGCCAGCAGTGATTGGACAGTCTCTGGGGCCAACGTCCTGACTTTC. It codes for CASSDWTVSGANVLTF. Combining the CDR3 with reference TRBV2 and TRBJ2-6 gives the whole variable domain EPEVTQTPSHQVTQMGQEVILRCVPISNHLYFYWYRQILGQKVEFLVSFYNNEISEKSEIFDDQFSVERPDGSNFTLKIRSTKLEDSAMYFCASSDWTVSGANVLTFGAGSRLTVL.